This T cell receptor (beta chain) is drawn from a study of cytotoxic CD8 clonotypes in ibrutinib-treated CLL. Study background: Response samples were taken after a median of approximately 13 months on treatment, range 6 to 36. Samples showed on average around 260,000 productive templates and 80,000 to 100,000 productive rearrangements. Whole-study findings and limits: Baseline values of clonality outstripped age-matched healthy donors and followed circulating CD8+ T-cell counts.

TCR beta libraries used 1.5 to 2 micrograms of DNA from cryopreserved PBMCs. Comments on this clone: Its antigen is unknown.

This CDR3 contains 15 residues. Germline CDR1 reads SNHLY; CDR2 reads FYNNEI. With 3 bases clipped from V and 2 bases from J, the junction kept 2 bases outside the gene matches. Assay used: immunoSEQ multiplex PCR; TCRdb lists only in-frame clones, some missing. The table has some 130,000 clones, about 76% seen once. Sample: PBMCs, taken after 24 months of ibrutinib treatment. This receptor was taken from a human donor with chronic lymphocytic leukemia. The chain uses TRBV2 and TRBJ2-1, with TRBD2 identical over 9 bases. CDR3 region: CASSELAGTYNEQFF. In DNA form, the CDR3 reads TGTGCCAGCAGTGAGCTAGCGGGGACCTACAATGAGCAGTTCTTC.